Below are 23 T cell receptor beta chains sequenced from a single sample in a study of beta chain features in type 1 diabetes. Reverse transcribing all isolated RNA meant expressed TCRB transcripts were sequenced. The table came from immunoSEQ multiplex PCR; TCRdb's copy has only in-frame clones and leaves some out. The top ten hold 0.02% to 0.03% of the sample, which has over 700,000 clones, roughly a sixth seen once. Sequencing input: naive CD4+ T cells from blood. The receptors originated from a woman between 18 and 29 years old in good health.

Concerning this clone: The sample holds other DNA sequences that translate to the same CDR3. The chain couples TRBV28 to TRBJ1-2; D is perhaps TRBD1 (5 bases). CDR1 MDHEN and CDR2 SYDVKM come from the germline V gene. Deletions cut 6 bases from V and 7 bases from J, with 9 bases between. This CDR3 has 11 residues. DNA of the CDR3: TGTGCCAGCAGACGGGGGGGTGGCTACACCTTC. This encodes CASRRGGGYTF.

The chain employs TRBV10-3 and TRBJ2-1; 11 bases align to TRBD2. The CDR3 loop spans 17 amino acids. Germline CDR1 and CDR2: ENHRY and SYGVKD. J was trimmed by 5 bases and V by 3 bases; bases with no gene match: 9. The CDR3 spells CAISDYEIAGGDNEQFF. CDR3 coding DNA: TGTGCCATCAGTGATTATGAAATAGCGGGAGGGGACAATGAGCAGTTCTTC.

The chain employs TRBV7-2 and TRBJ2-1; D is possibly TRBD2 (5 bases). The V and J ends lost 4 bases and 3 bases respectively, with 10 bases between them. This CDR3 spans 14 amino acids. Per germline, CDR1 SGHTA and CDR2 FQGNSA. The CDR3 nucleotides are TGTGCCAGCAGCTCCACACGGGGCTACAATGAGCAGTTCTTC. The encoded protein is CASSSTRGYNEQFF.

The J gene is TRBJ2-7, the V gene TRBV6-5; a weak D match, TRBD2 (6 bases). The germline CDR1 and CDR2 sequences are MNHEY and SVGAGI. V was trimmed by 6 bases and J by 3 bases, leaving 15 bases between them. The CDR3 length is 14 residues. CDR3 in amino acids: CASRWGLDSYEQYF. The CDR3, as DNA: TGTGCCAGCAGGTGGGGACTCGATAGCTACGAGCAGTACTTC.

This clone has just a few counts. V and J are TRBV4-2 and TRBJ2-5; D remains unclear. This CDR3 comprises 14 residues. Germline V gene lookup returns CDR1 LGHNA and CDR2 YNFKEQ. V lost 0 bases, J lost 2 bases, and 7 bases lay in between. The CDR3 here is CASSQERQQETQYF. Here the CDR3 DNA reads TGTGCCAGCAGCCAAGAAAGGCAGCAAGAGACCCAGTACTTC.

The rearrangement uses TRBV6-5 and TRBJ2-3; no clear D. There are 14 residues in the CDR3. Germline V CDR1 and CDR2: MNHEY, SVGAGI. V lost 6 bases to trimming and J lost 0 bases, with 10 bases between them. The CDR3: CASSLIFSTDTQYF. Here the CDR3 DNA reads TGTGCCAGCAGCCTCATCTTTAGCACAGATACGCAGTATTTT.

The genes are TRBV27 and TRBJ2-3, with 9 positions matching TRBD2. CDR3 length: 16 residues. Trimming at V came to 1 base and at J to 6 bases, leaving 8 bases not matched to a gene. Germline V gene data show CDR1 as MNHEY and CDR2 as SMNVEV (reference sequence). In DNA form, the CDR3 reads TGTGCCAGCAGTTTATTGGGACTAGCTTATGCGGATACGCAGTATTTT. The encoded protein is CASSLLGLAYADTQYF.

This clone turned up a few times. CDR3 in DNA: TGTGCCAGCTCACCTCAGTCAGGAAATTCCTACGAGCAGTACTTC. Its translation: CASSPQSGNSYEQYF. The chain couples TRBV18 to TRBJ2-7; D is unresolved. The V end lost 3 bases, the J end lost 1 base, and 13 bases lay between the germline ends. This CDR3 has 15 residues. Germline values: CDR1 KGHSH, CDR2 LQKENI.

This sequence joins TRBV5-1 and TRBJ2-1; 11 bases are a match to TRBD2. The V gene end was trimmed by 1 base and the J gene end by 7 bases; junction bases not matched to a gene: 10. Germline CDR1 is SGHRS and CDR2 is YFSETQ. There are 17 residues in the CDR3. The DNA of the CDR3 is TGCGCCAGCAGCTTGAGGTCGACTAGCGGGATTGGTAATGAGCAGTTCTTC. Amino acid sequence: CASSLRSTSGIGNEQFF.

DNA for the CDR3: TGTGCCAGCAGCTTGGTAGGACAGGACAATCAGCCCCAGCATTTT. Translating it yields CASSLVGQDNQPQHF. The rearrangement links TRBV5-5 to TRBJ1-5; 7 bases are a match to TRBD1. Germline CDR1 SGHKS, CDR2 YYEKEE (reference sequence). V lost 0 bases, J lost 3 bases, and 3 bases stayed unmatched. The CDR3 has 15 amino acids.

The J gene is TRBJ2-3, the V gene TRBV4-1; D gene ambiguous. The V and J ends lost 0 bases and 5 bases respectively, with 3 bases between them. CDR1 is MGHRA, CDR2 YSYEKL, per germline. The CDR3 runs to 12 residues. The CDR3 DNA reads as TGCGCCAGCAGCCAAGACGGAGATACGCAGTATTTT. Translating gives CASSQDGDTQYF.

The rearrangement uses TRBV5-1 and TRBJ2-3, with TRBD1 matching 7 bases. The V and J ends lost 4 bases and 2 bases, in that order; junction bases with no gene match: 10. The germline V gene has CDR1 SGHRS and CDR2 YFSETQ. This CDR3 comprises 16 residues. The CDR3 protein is CASSRSGTAVTDTQYF. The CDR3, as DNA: TGCGCCAGCAGCAGGTCCGGGACAGCCGTCACAGATACGCAGTATTTT.

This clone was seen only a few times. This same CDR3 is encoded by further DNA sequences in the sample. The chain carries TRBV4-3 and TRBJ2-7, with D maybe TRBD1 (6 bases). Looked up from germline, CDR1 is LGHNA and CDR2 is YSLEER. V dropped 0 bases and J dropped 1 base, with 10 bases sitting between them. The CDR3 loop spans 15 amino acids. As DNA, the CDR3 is TGCGCCAGCAGCCAAGATCTCGGACAGTCCTACGAGCAGTACTTC. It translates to CASSQDLGQSYEQYF.

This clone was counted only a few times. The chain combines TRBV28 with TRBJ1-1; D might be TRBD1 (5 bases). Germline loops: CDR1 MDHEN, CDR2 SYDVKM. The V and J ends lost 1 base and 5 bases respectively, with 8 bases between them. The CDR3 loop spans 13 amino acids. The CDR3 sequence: CASSLSGKTEAFF. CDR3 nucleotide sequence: TGTGCCAGCAGTTTATCAGGGAAGACTGAAGCTTTCTTT.

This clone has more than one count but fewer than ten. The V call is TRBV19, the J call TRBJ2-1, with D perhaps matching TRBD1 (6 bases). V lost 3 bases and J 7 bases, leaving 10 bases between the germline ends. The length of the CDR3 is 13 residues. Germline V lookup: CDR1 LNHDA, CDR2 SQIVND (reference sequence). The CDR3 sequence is CASSIQGMNEQFF. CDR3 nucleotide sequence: TGTGCCAGTAGTATCCAGGGGATGAATGAGCAGTTCTTC.

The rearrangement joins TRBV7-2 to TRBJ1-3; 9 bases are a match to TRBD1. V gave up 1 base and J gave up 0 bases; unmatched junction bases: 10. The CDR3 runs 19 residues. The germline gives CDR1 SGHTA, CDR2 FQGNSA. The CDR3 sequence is CASSLGLQGQGSSGNTIYF. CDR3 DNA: TGTGCCAGCAGCTTAGGTTTACAGGGACAGGGAAGCTCTGGAAACACCATATATTTT.

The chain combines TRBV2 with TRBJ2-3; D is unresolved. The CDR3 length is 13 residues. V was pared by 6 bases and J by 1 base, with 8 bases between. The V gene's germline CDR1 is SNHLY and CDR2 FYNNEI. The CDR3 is CASRSSGTDTQYF. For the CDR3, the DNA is TGTGCCAGCAGAAGTAGTGGCACAGATACGCAGTATTTT.

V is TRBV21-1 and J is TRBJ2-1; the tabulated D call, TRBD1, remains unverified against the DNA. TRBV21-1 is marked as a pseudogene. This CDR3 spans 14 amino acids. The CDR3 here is CASSTRTGEDEQFF. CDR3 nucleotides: TGTGCCAGCAGCACTAGGACAGGGGAGGATGAGCAGTTCTTC.

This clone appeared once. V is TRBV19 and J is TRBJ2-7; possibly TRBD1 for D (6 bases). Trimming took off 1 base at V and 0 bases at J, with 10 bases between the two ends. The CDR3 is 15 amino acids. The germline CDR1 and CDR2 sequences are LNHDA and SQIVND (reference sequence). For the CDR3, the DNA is TGTGCCAGTAGTATAGTAACAGGGAGCTCCTACGAGCAGTACTTC. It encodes CASSIVTGSSYEQYF.

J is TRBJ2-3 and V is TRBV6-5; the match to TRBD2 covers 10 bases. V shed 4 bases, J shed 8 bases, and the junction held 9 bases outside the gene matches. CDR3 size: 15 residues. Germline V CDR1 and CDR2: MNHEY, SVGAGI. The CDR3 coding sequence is TGTGCCAGCAGTTGGTCGCTAGCGGGAGCTTCTACGCAGTATTTT. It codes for CASSWSLAGASTQYF.

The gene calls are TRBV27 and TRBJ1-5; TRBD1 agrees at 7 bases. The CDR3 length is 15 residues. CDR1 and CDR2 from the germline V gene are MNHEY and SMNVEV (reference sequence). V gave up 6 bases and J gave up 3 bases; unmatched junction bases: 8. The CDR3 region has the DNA TGTGCCAGCAGCCCCGGGACAGCCTTCAATCAGCCCCAGCATTTT. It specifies CASSPGTAFNQPQHF.

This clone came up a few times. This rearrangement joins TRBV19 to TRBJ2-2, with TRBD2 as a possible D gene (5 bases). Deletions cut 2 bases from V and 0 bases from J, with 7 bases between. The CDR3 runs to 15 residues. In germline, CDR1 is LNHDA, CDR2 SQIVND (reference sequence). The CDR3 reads CASSIIGANTGELFF. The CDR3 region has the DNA TGTGCCAGTAGTATAATCGGGGCGAACACCGGGGAGCTGTTTTTT.

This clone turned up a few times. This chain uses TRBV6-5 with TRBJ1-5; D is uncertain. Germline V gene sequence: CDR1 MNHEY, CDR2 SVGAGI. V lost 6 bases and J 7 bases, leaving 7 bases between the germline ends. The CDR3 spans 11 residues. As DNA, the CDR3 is TGTGCCAGCAGGGCAATGCAGCCCCAGCATTTT. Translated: CASRAMQPQHF.